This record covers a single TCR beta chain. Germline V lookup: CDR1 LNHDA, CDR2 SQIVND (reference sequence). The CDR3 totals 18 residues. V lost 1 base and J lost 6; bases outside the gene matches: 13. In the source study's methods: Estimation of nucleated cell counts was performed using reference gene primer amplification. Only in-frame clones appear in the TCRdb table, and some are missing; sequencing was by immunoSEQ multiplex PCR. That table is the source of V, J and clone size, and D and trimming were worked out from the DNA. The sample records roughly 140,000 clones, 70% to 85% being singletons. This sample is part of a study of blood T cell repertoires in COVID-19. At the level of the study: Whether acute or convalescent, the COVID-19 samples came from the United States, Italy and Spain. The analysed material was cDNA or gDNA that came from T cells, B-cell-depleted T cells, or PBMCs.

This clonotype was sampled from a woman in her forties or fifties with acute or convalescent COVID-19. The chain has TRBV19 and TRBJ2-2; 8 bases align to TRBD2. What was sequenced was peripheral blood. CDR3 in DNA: TGTGCCAGTAGTATAGGGACTCGCGGGAGGCCCCGGGCCGGGGAGCTGTTTTTT. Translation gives CASSIGTRGRPRAGELFF. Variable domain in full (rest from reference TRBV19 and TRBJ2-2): DGGITQSPKYLFRKEGQNVTLSCEQNLNHDAMYWYRQDPGQGLRLIYYSQIVNDFQKGDIAEGYSVSREKKESFPLTVTSAQKNPTAFYLCASSIGTRGRPRAGELFFGEGSRLTVL.